This is a list of T cell receptor beta chains from one sample in a study of blood T cell repertoires in COVID-19. TCRdb's table, derived via immunoSEQ multiplex PCR, lists solely in-frame clones and lacks some. The sample includes 110,000 or so clones, nearly 90% of them seen just once. The sequencing sample was made of peripheral blood. These TCRs come from a woman in her 70s who had recovered from COVID-19. The CDR3 runs from the conserved cysteine through the conserved F or W. D genes are given only for firm matches. Clone size is given for some rows only: seen once, a few or many times, or a class if the clone is expanded.

J | V | D | size | CDR3 | DNA
TRBJ2-3 | TRBV11-3 | TRBD1 | . | CASSLTGGTDTQYF | TGTGCCAGCAGCTTGACAGGGGGAACAGATACGCAGTATTTT
TRBJ2-5 | TRBV28 | . | . | CASSYPGTQYF | TGTGCCAGCAGCTACCCAGGGACCCAGTACTTC
TRBJ2-7 | TRBV10-3 | TRBD2 | . | CAISGTSDPYEQYF | TGTGCCATCAGTGGGACTAGCGACCCCTACGAGCAGTACTTC
TRBJ2-1 | TRBV27 | TRBD2 | once | CASSPTLAGEYNEQFF | TGTGCCAGCAGTCCTACCCTAGCGGGGGAGTACAATGAGCAGTTCTTC
TRBJ1-1 | TRBV4-2 | . | few | CASSHGTGGMNTEAFF | TGTGCCAGCAGCCACGGAACAGGTGGAATGAACACTGAAGCTTTCTTT
TRBJ1-1 | TRBV28 | . | . | CASSSFGGGTGKWGTEAFF | TGTGCCAGCAGTTCCTTCGGGGGGGGAACAGGGAAGTGGGGCACTGAAGCTTTCTTT
TRBJ1-3 | TRBV7-3 | TRBD1 | . | CASSLSGGSGNTIYF | TGTGCCAGCAGCTTATCAGGGGGCTCTGGAAACACCATATATTTT
TRBJ2-7 | TRBV7-2 | TRBD2 | . | CASSLALGRGASYEQYF | TGTGCCAGCAGCTTAGCCTTAGGGCGGGGGGCCTCCTACGAGCAGTACTTC
TRBJ2-7 | TRBV5-1 | TRBD2 | . | CASSPTGGTLYEQYF | TGCGCCAGCAGCCCCACCGGGGGGACCCTTTACGAGCAGTACTTC
TRBJ2-2 | TRBV5-1 | . | . | CASSEQGPLGTGELFF | TGCGCCAGCAGCGAACAGGGTCCCTTGGGCACCGGGGAGCTGTTTTTT
TRBJ2-7 | TRBV7-9 | TRBD1 | . | CASSSGQGFDEQYF | TGTGCCAGCAGCTCCGGACAGGGCTTCGACGAGCAGTACTTC
TRBJ1-2 | TRBV9 | TRBD1 | . | CASSATGVGYTF | TGTGCCAGCAGCGCTACAGGGGTTGGCTACACCTTC
TRBJ1-2 | TRBV28 | TRBD1 | . | CASSLLGGAVINYGYTF | TGTGCCAGCAGTTTATTAGGGGGCGCGGTCATTAACTATGGCTACACCTTC
TRBJ2-3 | TRBV2 | . | . | CASTYSGARTDTQYF | TGTGCCAGCACCTATTCAGGGGCTAGAACAGATACGCAGTATTTT
TRBJ2-7 | TRBV7-2 | . | . | CASSPLSYEQYF | TGTGCCAGCAGCCCGCTTAGCTACGAGCAGTACTTC
TRBJ2-7 | TRBV6-1 | TRBD1 | . | CASSEAPTGATYEQYF | TGTGCCAGCAGTGAAGCCCCAACAGGGGCTACCTACGAGCAGTACTTC